This T cell receptor beta chain was profiled in a study of T cell repertoires in cytomegalovirus infection. Study in general: From public TCR beta signatures came an indication of both CMV infection and matching HLA type.

This clonotype was counted many times. Its cognate antigen is unknown. In TCRdb, the reads were re-called with MiXCR into one record per CDR3 protein. The sample contains 200,000 to 300,000 distinct CDR3 sequences, roughly 15% of which appear only once. The study's findings and limits: The study found HLA-C-restricted CMV-specific TCR beta clonotypes dominating the ex vivo response. CMV carriers having the relevant HLA were flagged by cumulative public TCR beta family frequency.

Germline V lookup: CDR1 SGHTA, CDR2 FQGNSA. The CDR3 is 15 residues long. V was clipped by 3 bases and J by 8 bases; unmatched bases: 10. The sample taken for sequencing was PBMCs. This rearrangement joins TRBV7-2 to TRBJ1-5; 7 bases map to TRBD1. The TCR originated in a human donor in good health (CMV status not recorded). Some clones in this sample may be carry-over from other donors' samples. Written as DNA, the CDR3 is TGTGCCAGCAGCTTCGGCTTACAGGGGAAGGAGCCCCAGCATTTT. It encodes CASSFGLQGKEPQHF. The complete variable domain, with remaining parts taken from reference TRBV7-2 and TRBJ1-5, reads GAGVSQSPSNKVTEKGKDVELRCDPISGHTALYWYRQSLGQGLEFLIYFQGNSAPDKSGLPSDRFSAERTGGSVSTLTIQRTQQEDSAVYLCASSFGLQGKEPQHFGDGTRLSIL.